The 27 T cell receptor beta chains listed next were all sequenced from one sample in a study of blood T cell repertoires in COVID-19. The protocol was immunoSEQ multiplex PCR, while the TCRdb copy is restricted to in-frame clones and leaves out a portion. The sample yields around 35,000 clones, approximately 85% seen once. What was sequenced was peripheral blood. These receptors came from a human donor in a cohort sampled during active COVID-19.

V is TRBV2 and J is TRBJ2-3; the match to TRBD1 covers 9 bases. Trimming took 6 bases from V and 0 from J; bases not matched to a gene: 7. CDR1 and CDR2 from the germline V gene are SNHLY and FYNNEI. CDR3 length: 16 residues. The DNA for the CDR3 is TGTGCCAGCAGGCTTCTCGGGACAGGGAGCACAGATACGCAGTATTTT. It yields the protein CASRLLGTGSTDTQYF.

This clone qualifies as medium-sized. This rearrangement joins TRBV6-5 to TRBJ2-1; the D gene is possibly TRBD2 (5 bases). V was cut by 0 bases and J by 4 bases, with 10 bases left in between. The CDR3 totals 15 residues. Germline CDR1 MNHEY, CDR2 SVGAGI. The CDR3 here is CASSYSISVYNEQFF. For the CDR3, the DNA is TGTGCCAGCAGTTACTCGATTAGCGTGTACAATGAGCAGTTCTTC.

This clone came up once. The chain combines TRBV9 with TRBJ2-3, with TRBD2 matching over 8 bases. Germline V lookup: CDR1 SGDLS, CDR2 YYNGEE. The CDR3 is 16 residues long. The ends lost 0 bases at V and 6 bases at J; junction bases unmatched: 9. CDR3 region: CASSVGDTSGRDTQYF. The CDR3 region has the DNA TGTGCCAGCAGCGTAGGCGACACTAGCGGTAGGGATACGCAGTATTTT.

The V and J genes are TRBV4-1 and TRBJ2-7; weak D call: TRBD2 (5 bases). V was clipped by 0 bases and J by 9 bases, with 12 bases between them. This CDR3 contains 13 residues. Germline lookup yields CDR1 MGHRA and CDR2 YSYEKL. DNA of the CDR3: TGCGCCAGCAGCCAAGATACGGAGGTATGGCAGTACTTC. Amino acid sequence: CASSQDTEVWQYF.

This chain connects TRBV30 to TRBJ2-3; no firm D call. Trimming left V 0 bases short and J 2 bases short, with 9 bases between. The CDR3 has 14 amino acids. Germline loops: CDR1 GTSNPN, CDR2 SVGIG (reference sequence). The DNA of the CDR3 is TGTGCCTGGAGTGTCTCAGGATCCACAGATACGCAGTATTTT. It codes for CAWSVSGSTDTQYF. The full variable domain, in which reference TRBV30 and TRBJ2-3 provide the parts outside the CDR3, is SQTIHQWPATLVQPVGSPLSLECTVEGTSNPNLYWYRQAAGRGLQLLFYSVGIGQISSEVPQNLSASRPQDRQFILSSKKLLLSDSGFYLCAWSVSGSTDTQYFGPGTRLTVL.

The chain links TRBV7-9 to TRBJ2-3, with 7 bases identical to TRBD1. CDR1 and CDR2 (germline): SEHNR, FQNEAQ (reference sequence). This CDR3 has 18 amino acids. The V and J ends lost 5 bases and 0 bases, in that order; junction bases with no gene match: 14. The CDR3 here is CASSLDGTAVSSTDTQYF. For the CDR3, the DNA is TGTGCCAGCAGCCTCGATGGGACAGCCGTCTCTAGCACAGATACGCAGTATTTT.

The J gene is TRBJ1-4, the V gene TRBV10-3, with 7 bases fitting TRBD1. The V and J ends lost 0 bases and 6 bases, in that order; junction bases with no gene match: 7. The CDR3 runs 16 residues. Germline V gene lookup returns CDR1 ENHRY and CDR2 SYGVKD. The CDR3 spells CAISESMGQRDEKLFF. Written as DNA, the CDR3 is TGTGCCATCAGTGAGTCGATGGGACAGCGGGATGAAAAACTGTTTTTT.

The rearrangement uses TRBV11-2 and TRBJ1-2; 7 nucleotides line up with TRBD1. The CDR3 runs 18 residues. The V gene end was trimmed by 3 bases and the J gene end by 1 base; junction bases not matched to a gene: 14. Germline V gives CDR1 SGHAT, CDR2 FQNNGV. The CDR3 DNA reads TGTGCCAGCAGCTTCCTCTCCGGGACAGTAATAAATAACTATGGCTACACCTTC. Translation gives CASSFLSGTVINNYGYTF.

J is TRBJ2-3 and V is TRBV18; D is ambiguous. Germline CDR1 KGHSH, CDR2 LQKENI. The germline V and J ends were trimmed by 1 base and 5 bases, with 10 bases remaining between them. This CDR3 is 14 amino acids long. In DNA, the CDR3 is TGTGCCAGCTCACCACTGGATTCGGGAGATACGCAGTATTTT. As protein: CASSPLDSGDTQYF.

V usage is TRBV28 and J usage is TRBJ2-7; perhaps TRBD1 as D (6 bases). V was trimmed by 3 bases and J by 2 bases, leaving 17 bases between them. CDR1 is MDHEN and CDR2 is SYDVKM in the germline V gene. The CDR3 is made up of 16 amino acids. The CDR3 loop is CASSFGAGGDPYEQYF. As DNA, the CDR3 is TGTGCCAGCAGTTTTGGGGCTGGGGGCGACCCCTACGAGCAGTACTTC.

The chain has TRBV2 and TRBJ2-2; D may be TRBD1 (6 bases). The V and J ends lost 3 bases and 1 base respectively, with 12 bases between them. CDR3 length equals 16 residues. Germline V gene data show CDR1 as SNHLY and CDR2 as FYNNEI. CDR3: CASSELGTQNTGELFF. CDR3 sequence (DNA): TGTGCCAGCAGTGAGCTCGGGACACAGAACACCGGGGAGCTGTTTTTT.

The DNA for the CDR3 is TGTGCCAGCTCACCAATTCAGGGAACTGAAGCTTTCTTT. This codes for CASSPIQGTEAFF. The chain couples TRBV18 to TRBJ1-1, with D tentatively TRBD1 (5 bases). The germline V gene encodes CDR1 KGHSH and CDR2 LQKENI. Deletions cut 2 bases from V and 5 bases from J, with 9 bases between. CDR3 length equals 13 residues.

The CDR3 loop is CASCNSVSYEQYF. DNA for the CDR3: TGTGCCAGCTGTAATAGCGTCTCCTACGAGCAGTACTTC. The chain links TRBV18 to TRBJ2-7, with a tentative D call TRBD2 (5 bases). Per germline, CDR1 KGHSH and CDR2 LQKENI. The CDR3 totals 13 residues. V lost 7 bases to trimming and J lost 0 bases, with 10 bases between them.

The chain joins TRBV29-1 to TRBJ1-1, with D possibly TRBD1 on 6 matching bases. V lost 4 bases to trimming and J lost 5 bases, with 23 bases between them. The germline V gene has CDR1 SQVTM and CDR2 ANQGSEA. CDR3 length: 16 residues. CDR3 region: CSVVPSPGTQTTEAFF. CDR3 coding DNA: TGCAGCGTTGTCCCCTCCCCCGGGACACAGACTACTGAAGCTTTCTTT.

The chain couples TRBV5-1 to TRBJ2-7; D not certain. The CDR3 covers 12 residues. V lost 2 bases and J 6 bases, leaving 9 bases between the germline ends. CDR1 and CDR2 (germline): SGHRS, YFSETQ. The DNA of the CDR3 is TGCGCCAGCAGCTTTTCGCCCGGCGAGCAGTACTTC. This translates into CASSFSPGEQYF.

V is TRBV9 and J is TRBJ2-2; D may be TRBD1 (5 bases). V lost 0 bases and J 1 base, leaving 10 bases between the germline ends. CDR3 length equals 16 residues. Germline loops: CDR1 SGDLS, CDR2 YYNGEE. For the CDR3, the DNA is TGTGCCAGCAGCGTAGGCGGCAGGGTGAACACCGGGGAGCTGTTTTTT. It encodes CASSVGGRVNTGELFF.

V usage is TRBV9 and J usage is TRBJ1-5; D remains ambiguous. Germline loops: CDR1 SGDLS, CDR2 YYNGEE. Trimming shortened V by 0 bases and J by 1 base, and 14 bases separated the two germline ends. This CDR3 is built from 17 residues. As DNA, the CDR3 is TGTGCCAGCAGCGTAGCCCCCCCCGCCAGAAGCAATCAGCCCCAGCATTTT. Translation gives CASSVAPPARSNQPQHF.

The CDR3 region is CASSHLAGGGETQYF. Written as DNA, the CDR3 is TGCGCCAGCAGCCACCTAGCGGGAGGAGGGGAGACCCAGTACTTC. The chain uses TRBV5-1 and TRBJ2-5; 11 bases are shared with TRBD2. V was pared by 4 bases and J by 5 bases, with 7 bases of the junction left unmatched. This CDR3 has 15 amino acids. Germline V lookup: CDR1 SGHRS, CDR2 YFSETQ.

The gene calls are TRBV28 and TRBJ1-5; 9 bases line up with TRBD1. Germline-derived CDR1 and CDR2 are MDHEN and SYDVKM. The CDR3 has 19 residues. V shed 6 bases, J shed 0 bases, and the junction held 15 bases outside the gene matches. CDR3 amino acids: CASSPQWTGALYSNQPQHF. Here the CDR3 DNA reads TGTGCCAGCAGCCCTCAATGGACAGGGGCCTTATATAGCAATCAGCCCCAGCATTTT.

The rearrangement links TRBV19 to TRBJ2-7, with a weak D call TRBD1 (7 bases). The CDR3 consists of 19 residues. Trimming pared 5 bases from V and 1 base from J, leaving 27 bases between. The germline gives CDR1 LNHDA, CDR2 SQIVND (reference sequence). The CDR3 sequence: CASSPPWTGPGGVSYEQYF. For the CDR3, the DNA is TGTGCCAGTAGTCCCCCGTGGACAGGTCCCGGGGGTGTTTCCTACGAGCAGTACTTC.

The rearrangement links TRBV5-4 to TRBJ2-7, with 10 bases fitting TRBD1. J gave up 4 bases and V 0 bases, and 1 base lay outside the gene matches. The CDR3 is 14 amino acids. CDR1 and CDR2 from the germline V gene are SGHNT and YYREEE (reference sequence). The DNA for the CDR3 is TGTGCCAGCAGCTTGGGGACAGGGGGGTACGAGCAGTACTTC. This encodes CASSLGTGGYEQYF.

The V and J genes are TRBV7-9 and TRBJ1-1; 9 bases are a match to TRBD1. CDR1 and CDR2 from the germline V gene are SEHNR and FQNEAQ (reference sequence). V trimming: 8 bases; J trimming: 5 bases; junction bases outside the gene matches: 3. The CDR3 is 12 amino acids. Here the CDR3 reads CASDRGETEAFF. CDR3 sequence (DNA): TGTGCCAGCGACAGGGGGGAAACTGAAGCTTTCTTT.

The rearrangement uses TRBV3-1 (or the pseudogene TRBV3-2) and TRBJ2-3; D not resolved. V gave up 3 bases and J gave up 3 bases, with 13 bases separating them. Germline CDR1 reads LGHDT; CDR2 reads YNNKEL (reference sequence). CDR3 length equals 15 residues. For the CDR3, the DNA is TGTGCCAGCAGCCACTTTGAGAAGGAGACAGATACGCAGTATTTT. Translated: CASSHFEKETDTQYF.

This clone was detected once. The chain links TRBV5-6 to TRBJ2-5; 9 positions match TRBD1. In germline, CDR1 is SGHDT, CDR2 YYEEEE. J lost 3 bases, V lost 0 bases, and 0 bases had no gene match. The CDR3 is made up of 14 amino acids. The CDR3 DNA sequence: TGTGCCAGCAGCTTGGGGACAGGGGAAGAGACCCAGTACTTC. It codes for CASSLGTGEETQYF.

The CDR3 loop reads CASSYLAGVEQYF. CDR3 coding DNA: TGTGCCAGCAGCTACCTAGCGGGGGTTGAGCAGTACTTC. V gene TRBV5-6 combines with J gene TRBJ2-7; 10 bases match TRBD2. This CDR3 region has 13 residues. Trimming took 3 bases from V and 7 from J; bases not matched to a gene: 4. Germline values: CDR1 SGHDT, CDR2 YYEEEE.

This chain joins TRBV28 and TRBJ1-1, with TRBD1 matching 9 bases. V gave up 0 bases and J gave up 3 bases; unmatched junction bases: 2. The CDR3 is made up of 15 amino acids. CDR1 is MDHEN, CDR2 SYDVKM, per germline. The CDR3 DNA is TGTGCCAGCAGTTTATGGGGACAGGGCTACACTGAAGCTTTCTTT. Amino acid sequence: CASSLWGQGYTEAFF. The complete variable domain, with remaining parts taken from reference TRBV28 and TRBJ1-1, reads DVKVTQSSRYLVKRTGEKVFLECVQDMDHENMFWYRQDPGLGLRLIYFSYDVKMKEKGDIPEGYSVSREKKERFSLILESASTNQTSMYLCASSLWGQGYTEAFFGQGTRLTVV.

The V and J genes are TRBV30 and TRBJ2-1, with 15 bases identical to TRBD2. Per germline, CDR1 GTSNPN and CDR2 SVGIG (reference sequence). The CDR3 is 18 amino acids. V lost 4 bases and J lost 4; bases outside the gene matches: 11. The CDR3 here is CAWTRAGTSGGFYNEQFF. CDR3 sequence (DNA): TGTGCCTGGACCCGGGCTGGGACTAGCGGGGGGTTTTACAATGAGCAGTTCTTC.